Sequencing of this TCR beta chain was carried out in a study of read filtering for tumor transcriptome and immune sequencing. Study as a whole: DNase treatment preceded whole-transcriptome library preparation.

The table lists this clonotype with many counts. From around 440 ng of RNA, a library with molecular barcoded alpha/delta and beta/gamma adaptors was made. MiXCR, run by TCRdb on the reads, gives a single entry per CDR3 protein. The sample yields 55,000 to 60,000 distinct CDR3 sequences, roughly 12% seen once. This clonotype originated in a donor aged 40 or older with multiple myeloma. Input material: a population of CD138-negative cells sorted from bone marrow.

CDR3 amino acids: CASSISGDPYNEQFF. The CDR3 coding sequence is TGTGCCAGTAGTATATCGGGGGACCCATACAATGAGCAGTTCTTC. The rearrangement links TRBV19 to TRBJ2-1; a weak D match, TRBD2 (6 bases). Germline values: CDR1 LNHDA, CDR2 SQIVND (reference sequence). CDR3 length: 15 amino acids. V was trimmed by 2 bases and J by 4 bases, leaving 12 bases between them.